One sample yielded the 11 T cell receptor beta chains listed below, sequenced in a study of T cell repertoires in aging, cancer and after chemotherapy. A mixed TRB-A/B primer pool amplified rearranged TRB by multiplex touch-down PCR. TCRdb passed the multiplex PCR reads through MiXCR, listing each CDR3 protein once. The repertoire holds about 1,500 distinct CDR3 sequences, with 25% to 30% as singletons. Peripheral blood genomic DNA, not sorted cells or RNA, was the template. The specimen sequenced was blood. The receptors were sampled from a human donor with a blood cancer.

This CDR3 is CASKNSDNEQFF. The CDR3 region has the DNA TGTGCCAGTAAAAACAGCGACAATGAGCAGTTCTTC. The chain employs TRBV6-1 and TRBJ2-1; no clear D gene. Germline loops: CDR1 MNHNS, CDR2 SASEGT. V dropped 9 bases and J dropped 5 bases, with 11 bases sitting between them. This CDR3 contains 12 residues.

This clonotype is medium-sized (0.01 to 0.1%) in the sample. This rearrangement joins TRBV6-2 or TRBV6-3 to TRBJ2-1; possible D gene TRBD1, 7 bases. The CDR3 has 15 residues. V lost 8 bases and J lost 5, with 19 bases in between. Per the germline V gene, CDR1 is MNHEY and CDR2 is SVGEGT. The CDR3 region is CASGGGTAGDNEQFF. CDR3 DNA sequence: TGTGCCAGCGGAGGGGGCACGGCAGGGGACAATGAGCAGTTCTTC.

This clonotype was counted only a few times. This sequence joins TRBV5-1 and TRBJ2-3, with 8 nucleotides matching TRBD2. V lost 0 bases, J lost 0 bases, and 3 bases stayed unmatched. CDR1 is SGHRS and CDR2 is YFSETQ in the germline V gene. CDR3 length: 16 amino acids. CDR3 protein: CASSLEQRGSTDTQYF. The CDR3 nucleotides are TGCGCCAGCAGCTTGGAACAGCGGGGGAGCACAGATACGCAGTATTTT.

This chain links TRBV20-1 with TRBJ1-2; D is perhaps TRBD1 (5 bases). This CDR3 comprises 14 residues. Per the germline V gene, CDR1 is DFQATT and CDR2 is SNEGSKA (reference sequence). Trimming stripped 0 bases from V and 6 bases from J, with 14 bases between. CDR3: CSARDWGGFNGYTF. The CDR3 coding sequence is TGCAGTGCTAGAGACTGGGGGGGTTTTAATGGCTACACCTTC.

The chain combines TRBV20-1 with TRBJ2-1; 7 nucleotides agree with TRBD2. The CDR3 totals 13 residues. CDR1 is DFQATT and CDR2 is SNEGSKA in the germline V gene (reference sequence). V gave up 3 bases and J gave up 10 bases; unmatched junction bases: 9. The CDR3 nucleotides are TGCAGTGCTAGGTTTGCGGGGGAGGGGGAGCAGTTCTTC. This sequence encodes CSARFAGEGEQFF.

This clonotype was found a few times. The genes are TRBV10-3 and TRBJ1-3, with TRBD1 matching over 8 bases. The ends lost 8 bases at V and 2 bases at J; junction bases unmatched: 8. The CDR3 consists of 15 residues. The germline V gene has CDR1 ENHRY and CDR2 SYGVKD. The CDR3 sequence is CAIGSLDRAGNTIYF. The DNA for the CDR3 is TGTGCCATCGGGAGCCTGGACAGGGCTGGAAACACCATATATTTT.

The rearrangement uses TRBV12-3 or TRBV12-4 and TRBJ1-1; 7 bases match TRBD1. The V and J ends lost 3 bases and 10 bases, in that order; junction bases with no gene match: 8. The length of the CDR3 is 13 residues. CDR3 sequence (DNA): TGTGCCAGCAGTTTTTCCACAGGGGCGGGAGCTTTCTTT. Its protein product is CASSFSTGAGAFF.

The chain combines TRBV30 with TRBJ2-4; 13 positions match TRBD2. The CDR3 consists of 20 residues. CDR1 is GTSNPN and CDR2 is SVGIG in the germline V gene (reference sequence). V dropped 1 base and J dropped 0; count of bases not matched to a gene: 12. The CDR3 is CAWSDPPGLAGTLAKNIQYF. The CDR3 DNA sequence: TGTGCCTGGAGTGACCCGCCGGGACTAGCGGGAACACTAGCCAAAAACATTCAGTACTTC.

This chain connects TRBV5-1 to TRBJ2-1; D remains ambiguous. The germline gives CDR1 SGHRS, CDR2 YFSETQ. The CDR3 totals 13 residues. The V end was cut by 0 bases, the J end by 5 bases, with 6 bases between. CDR3 coding DNA: TGCGCCAGCAGCTTGGCCTTTGACAATGAGCAGTTCTTC. This translates into CASSLAFDNEQFF.

This clonotype ranks as medium-sized. CDR3 coding DNA: TGTGCCAGTAGTATCATGGGCTTACGGGAGAACACCATATATTTT. Protein sequence: CASSIMGLRENTIYF. The chain joins TRBV19 to TRBJ1-3; D is unresolved. There are 15 residues in the CDR3. Trimming took 3 bases from V and 7 from J, leaving 16 bases between them. CDR1 and CDR2 from the germline V gene are LNHDA and SQIVND (reference sequence).

By frequency in the sample, this clonotype is medium-sized. The gene calls are TRBV6-5 and TRBJ1-6, with D possibly TRBD1 on 6 matching bases. V lost 4 bases and J 5 bases, leaving 12 bases between the germline ends. CDR1 and CDR2 (germline): MNHEY, SVGAGI. This CDR3 comprises 15 residues. CDR3 loop: CASSSPRTDNSPLHF. DNA for the CDR3: TGTGCCAGCAGTTCCCCCCGGACAGATAATTCACCCCTCCACTTT.